The rows below give T cell receptor beta chains drawn from one sample of a study of breast tumors, draining lymph nodes, adjacent tissues. From the multiplex PCR reads, TCRdb called clonotypes with MiXCR, one entry per CDR3 protein. The sample holds about 180,000 distinct CDR3 sequences, about 30% seen once. The sample consisted of axillary lymph node tissue. Receptors were obtained from a female donor with breast cancer. Some clones in this sample may be carry-over from other donors' samples. Both conserved end residues are part of each CDR3.

V gene: TRBV5-1
CDR3 protein: CASSSQGTGGNTIYF

V gene: TRBV7-6
CDR3 protein: CASSLEAGISDGYTF

V gene: TRBV9
CDR3 protein: CASSVGVGGMGEQYF

V gene: TRBV20-1
CDR3 protein: CSARGILAGDEKLFF

V gene: TRBV11-2
CDR3 protein: CASSLVSRTSLAEKLSYNEQFF

V gene: TRBV2
CDR3 protein: CASRDRREQYF

V gene: TRBV27
CDR3 protein: CASSLRTVLGSGNTEAFF

V gene: TRBV9
CDR3 protein: CASSVEGTSIYEQYF

V gene: TRBV5-8
CDR3 protein: CASSLAEGWEQFF

V gene: TRBV5-1
CDR3 protein: CASSSRDYQLGETQYF

V gene: TRBV30
CDR3 protein: CANRLAGAHYEQYF